This T cell receptor beta chain was captured in a study of T cell changes during pregnancy in multiple sclerosis. Data came from immunoSEQ multiplex PCR; TCRdb stores just in-frame clones and leaves some out. This sample has tens of thousands of clones, with roughly 90% found just once. The sequence derives from a female donor in good health, enrolled as a control in a pregnancy study. Source: peripheral blood, taken in the first trimester of pregnancy.

The CDR3 region is CASAPTAAWEQFF. In DNA form, the CDR3 reads TGTGCCAGCGCACCTACGGCAGCGTGGGAGCAGTTCTTC. The rearrangement joins TRBV27 to TRBJ2-1; D is undetermined. Germline loops: CDR1 MNHEY, CDR2 SMNVEV (reference sequence). Trimming stripped 8 bases from V and 10 bases from J, with 18 bases between. This CDR3 is 13 amino acids long.